This is a list of T cell receptor beta chains from one sample in a study of metastatic and nonmetastatic thyroid tumors. From the PCR reads, TCRdb re-called clones with MiXCR. The data hold around 18,000 clones, with about 19% observed a single time. The sequencing sample was made of tumor tissue. Receptors originate from a female donor with papillary thyroid cancer or a benign thyroid nodule (not recorded which). Some clones in this sample may be carry-over from other donors' samples. The CDR3 runs from the conserved cysteine through the conserved F or W. Fields, in order: CDR3 protein, CDR3 DNA, J gene, V gene, clone size, D gene. A D gene is named only where the DNA matches it firmly. A row's size may be missing; if present it is once, few, many or a size class.

CATTMGTGSEQYF	TGTGCCACCACGATGGGGACAGGGTCCGAGCAGTACTTC	TRBJ2-7	TRBV6-1	-	TRBD1
CASSLDRRDSPLHF	TGTGCCAGCAGTCTGGACAGGAGGGATTCACCCCTCCACTTT	TRBJ1-6	TRBV2	many	TRBD1
CASSTDAHEQYF	TGTGCCAGCAGTACGGACGCCCACGAGCAGTACTTC	TRBJ2-7	TRBV6-1	many	-
CSAKTPRTEINEKLFF	TGCAGTGCAAAAACCCCCCGGACAGAGATTAATGAAAAACTGTTTTTT	TRBJ1-4	TRBV20-1	many	-
CPSSLYGYEQYF	TGTCCCAGCAGTTTGTACGGCTACGAGCAGTACTTT	TRBJ2-7	TRBV27	-	-
CASSPSSGNTIYF	TGTGCCAGCAGCCCCAGCTCTGGAAACACCATATATTTT	TRBJ1-3	TRBV5-6	-	-
CSASLPETYSNQPQHF	TGCAGTGCCTCCCTTCCGGAGACATATAGCAATCAGCCCCAGCATTTT	TRBJ1-5	TRBV20-1	-	-
CASSLDRVGGEQYF	TGTGCCAGCAGCTTGGACAGGGTAGGAGGGGAGCAGTACTTC	TRBJ2-7	TRBV9	-	TRBD1
CASGRATGELFF	TGTGCCAGCGGACGGGCCACCGGGGAGCTGTTTTTT	TRBJ2-2	TRBV2	many	-
CASSQIQLRDLDF	TGCGCCAGCAGCCAAATCCAACTCAGGGATCTGGACTTC	TRBJ2-7	TRBV4-1	few	-
CATSDLFHNEQFF	TGTGCCACCAGTGATTTGTTCCACAATGAGCAGTTCTTC	TRBJ2-1	TRBV24-1	-	-
CSARDPSVNSPLHF	TGCAGTGCTAGAGACCCAAGTGTTAATTCACCCCTCCACTTT	TRBJ1-6	TRBV20-1	many	-
CASSLGGAANEKLFF	TGTGCCAGCAGTTTGGGAGGGGCCGCTAATGAAAAACTGTTTTTT	TRBJ1-4	TRBV28	many	-
CASSAVAGNSYNEQFF	TGTGCCAGCAGCGCCGTAGCGGGTAACTCCTACAATGAGCAGTTCTTC	TRBJ2-1	TRBV6-1	few	TRBD2
CASSSNRGSYGYTF	TGTGCCAGCAGCTCGAACAGGGGCAGCTATGGCTACACCTTC	TRBJ1-2	TRBV5-6	many	TRBD1
CASSFKGAGGLNFNEQFF	TGCGCCAGCAGCTTTAAGGGTGCGGGAGGGCTAAACTTCAATGAGCAGTTCTTC	TRBJ2-1	TRBV5-1	many	TRBD2
CASSISRGPHQPQHF	TGTGCCAGTAGTATTAGCAGGGGCCCCCATCAGCCCCAGCATTTT	TRBJ1-5	TRBV19	-	-
CASREGSGKAGELFF	TGTGCCAGCAGAGAAGGTAGCGGGAAGGCCGGGGAGCTGTTTTTT	TRBJ2-2	TRBV2	-	TRBD2
CASSQQAGDVYEQYF	TGTGCCAGCAGTCAGCAAGCGGGAGATGTCTACGAGCAGTACTTC	TRBJ2-7	TRBV28	few	TRBD2
CASSPGGGSYEQYF	TGTGCCAGCAGCCCCGGGGGCGGGAGTTACGAGCAGTACTTC	TRBJ2-7	TRBV11-2	medium-sized	-
CASSFRGGNSPLHF	TGTGCCAGCAGTTTCAGGGGGGGTAATTCACCCCTCCACTTT	TRBJ1-6	TRBV27	-	TRBD1
CSAGTRRTDTQYF	TGCAGCGCCGGGACTAGGCGAACAGATACGCAGTATTTT	TRBJ2-3	TRBV20-1	many	TRBD2
CATSQGRETEETQYF	TGTGCCACCAGCCAAGGGCGGGAGACCGAAGAGACCCAGTACTTC	TRBJ2-5	TRBV15	many	TRBD2
CSARRQSDTQYF	TGCAGTGCGCGGAGACAATCAGATACGCAGTATTTT	TRBJ2-3	TRBV20-1	medium-sized	-
CASSQDFGTREDTQYF	TGTGCCAGCAGCCAAGATTTCGGGACTAGGGAAGATACGCAGTATTTT	TRBJ2-3	TRBV4-2	few	TRBD2
CASSPRDTYEQYF	TGCGCCAGCAGCCCTAGGGACACCTACGAGCAGTACTTC	TRBJ2-7	TRBV4-1	-	-
CASSTGDTQYF	TGTGCCAGCAGCACAGGGGATACGCAGTATTTT	TRBJ2-3	TRBV5-5	many	-
CASSYWGGDYNEQFF	TGTGCCAGCAGTTACTGGGGCGGGGATTACAATGAGCAGTTCTTC	TRBJ2-1	TRBV6-5	many	-
CASSPMGGTQYF	TGTGCCAGCAGTCCTATGGGGGGGACCCAGTACTTC	TRBJ2-5	TRBV27	many	-
CASSLDLKLSYTF	TGTGCCAGCAGCTTAGACTTGAAGTTGAGCTACACCTTC	TRBJ1-2	TRBV11-3	-	-
CASSQEAPGTTRGYGYTF	TGTGCCAGCAGCCAAGAAGCTCCCGGGACAACCCGGGGCTATGGCTACACCTTC	TRBJ1-2	TRBV3-1	-	-
CASTPAWGREQYF	TGTGCCAGCACCCCGGCGTGGGGGCGCGAGCAGTACTTC	TRBJ2-7	TRBV28	many	-
CASSLDPGSSNEQFF	TGTGCCAGCAGCTTAGACCCGGGAAGCTCCAATGAGCAGTTCTTC	TRBJ2-1	TRBV11-2	many	-